Below are 21 T cell receptor beta chains sequenced from a single sample in a study of regulatory T cells in long-lasting Graves disease. Combining iRepertoire HTBI primers with Arm-PCR of CDR3 regions, the authors built TCR beta libraries. Each CDR3 protein gets one entry after TCRdb re-called the multiplex PCR reads with MiXCR. The repertoire has 310,000 or so distinct CDR3 sequences, less than 20% of them found once; the top ten carry 25% to 30%. Stated time point: persistent/refractory GD, antithyroid drugs over 5 years with positive TRAb. From PBMCs, RNA was extracted and then used to make the TCR library. The sequencing here drew on peripheral blood mononuclear cells (PBMCs), taken when the disease was refractory, from a patient treated with antithyroid drugs. The receptors here all came from a female donor with Graves disease.

CDR3 loop: CASNDYRTGDPYEQYF. CDR3 DNA: TGTGCCAGCAACGACTACAGGACAGGGGACCCCTACGAGCAGTACTTC. The chain employs TRBV5-4 and TRBJ2-7; 9 positions match TRBD1. This CDR3 spans 16 amino acids. V shed 6 bases, J shed 2 bases, and the junction held 12 bases outside the gene matches. The germline CDR1 and CDR2 sequences are SGHNT and YYREEE (reference sequence).

This clonotype has just a few counts. This chain joins TRBV11-2 and TRBJ2-3; tentatively, D is TRBD1 (6 bases). The CDR3 consists of 15 residues. The germline V and J ends were trimmed by 5 bases and 3 bases, with 15 bases remaining between them. Germline V gene data show CDR1 as SGHAT and CDR2 as FQNNGV. This CDR3 reads CASSPTGDLTDTQYF. DNA for the CDR3: TGTGCCAGCAGCCCGACAGGCGACCTAACAGATACGCAGTATTTT.

This clonotype was seen many times. The chain couples TRBV11-2 to TRBJ2-7; D uncertain. The V gene's germline CDR1 is SGHAT and CDR2 FQNNGV. Trimming stripped 5 bases from V and 1 base from J, with 9 bases between. This CDR3 spans 13 amino acids. The CDR3 here is CASSAVVSYEQYF. The CDR3 DNA reads TGTGCCAGCAGCGCCGTGGTTTCCTACGAGCAGTACTTC.

A few counts support this clonotype. The CDR3 here is CSATVLGQGTDTQYF. The CDR3 bases are TGCAGTGCTACGGTCCTCGGGCAAGGCACAGATACGCAGTATTTT. V and J are TRBV20-1 and TRBJ2-3; no reliable D call. CDR1 and CDR2 from the germline V gene are DFQATT and SNEGSKA (reference sequence). Between the trimmed V and J ends, which lost 4 bases and 1 base, there was a span of 15 bases. The CDR3 spans 15 residues.

This clonotype showed up many times. The J gene is TRBJ1-5, the V gene TRBV28, with D possibly being TRBD1 (5 bases). Germline V gene lookup returns CDR1 MDHEN and CDR2 SYDVKM. The V and J ends lost 5 bases and 4 bases respectively, with 18 bases between them. This CDR3 comprises 16 residues. The CDR3 bases are TGTGCCAGCAGTGAGGGTGGGGGGGTGAATAATCAGCCCCAGCATTTT. It yields the protein CASSEGGGVNNQPQHF.

Ten or more counts support this clonotype. The rearrangement joins TRBV6-5 to TRBJ1-5; TRBD1 aligns across 10 bases. V gave up 0 bases and J gave up 5 bases; unmatched junction bases: 1. The CDR3 consists of 15 residues. CDR1 is MNHEY and CDR2 is SVGAGI in the germline V gene. Written as DNA, the CDR3 is TGTGCCAGCAGTTACTCTGGGACAGGGGATCAGCCCCAGCATTTT. It is translated as CASSYSGTGDQPQHF.

There are many counts of this clonotype. This chain links TRBV3-1 with TRBJ1-1; D is ambiguous. The germline V gene has CDR1 LGHDT and CDR2 YNNKEL (reference sequence). This CDR3 contains 17 residues. Trimming left V 1 base short and J 8 bases short, with 23 bases between. The CDR3 protein is CASSQGRRETGPQEAFF. CDR3 bases: TGTGCCAGCAGCCAAGGGAGAAGGGAAACCGGGCCCCAGGAAGCTTTCTTT.

This clonotype was observed many times. V gene TRBV12-3 or TRBV12-4 combines with J gene TRBJ2-2; D unresolved. There are 15 residues in the CDR3. V was cut by 7 bases and J by 4 bases, with 16 bases left in between. The CDR3 nucleotides read TGTGCCAGCACTTTGGGTATAGGGTCCACCGGGGAGCTGTTTTTT. Protein product: CASTLGIGSTGELFF.

The V gene is TRBV7-9, the J gene TRBJ1-2; D uncertain. There are 14 residues in the CDR3. Germline assignment: CDR1 SEHNR and CDR2 FQNEAQ (reference sequence). Trimming pared 5 bases from V and 7 bases from J, leaving 17 bases between. The CDR3 loop is CASSPVEGASGYTF. In nucleotides, the CDR3 is TGTGCCAGCAGCCCCGTGGAGGGAGCGAGTGGCTACACCTTC.

This clonotype appeared a few times. The rearrangement joins TRBV19 to TRBJ1-2, with 8 positions matching TRBD1. V was clipped by 5 bases and J by 4 bases; unmatched bases: 12. Germline CDR1 LNHDA, CDR2 SQIVND (reference sequence). The CDR3 has 16 residues. CDR3 nucleotide sequence: TGTGCCAGTAGTCCTTCTTCAGGGGGCGCACCCTATGGCTACACCTTC. The encoded protein is CASSPSSGGAPYGYTF.

The rearrangement links TRBV19 to TRBJ1-2; D remains unclear. Trimming shortened V by 3 bases and J by 5 bases, and 13 bases separated the two germline ends. Per germline, CDR1 LNHDA and CDR2 SQIVND (reference sequence). This CDR3 is built from 14 residues. The CDR3 loop reads CASSIQREGYGYTF. The CDR3 region has the DNA TGTGCCAGTAGTATTCAAAGGGAAGGGTATGGCTACACCTTC.

CDR3 protein: CASKGLRKGQGVRNTEAFF. The CDR3 DNA sequence: TGTGCCAGCAAAGGGCTTAGAAAGGGACAGGGTGTTCGGAACACTGAAGCTTTCTTT. The V and J genes are TRBV6-1 and TRBJ1-1; 9 bases align to TRBD1. Germline assignment: CDR1 MNHNS and CDR2 SASEGT. The J segment lost 1 base and the V segment lost 7 bases, leaving 19 bases of the junction unmatched. This CDR3 has 19 amino acids.

The chain joins TRBV30 to TRBJ1-1; maybe TRBD1 (6 bases). The CDR3 is 13 residues long. The ends were cut back, 7 bases at V and 4 bases at J, with 16 bases in the middle. CDR1 and CDR2 (germline): GTSNPN, SVGIG (reference sequence). This CDR3 is CASNRPGATEAFF. CDR3 DNA sequence: TGTGCCTCCAATCGCCCAGGGGCCACTGAAGCTTTCTTT. Full variable domain (missing parts from reference TRBV30 and TRBJ1-1): SQTIHQWPATLVQPVGSPLSLECTVEGTSNPNLYWYRQAAGRGLQLLFYSVGIGQISSEVPQNLSASRPQDRQFILSSKKLLLSDSGFYLCASNRPGATEAFFGQGTRLTVV.

V usage is TRBV6-2 or TRBV6-3 and J usage is TRBJ2-1; 12 nucleotides line up with TRBD2. The germline CDR1 and CDR2 sequences are MNHEY and SVGEGT. CDR3 length: 19 residues. V was pared by 4 bases and J by 4 bases, with 14 bases of the junction left unmatched. CDR3 sequence reads: CASSSKLAGGQGNYNEQFF. In nucleotides, the CDR3 is TGTGCCAGCAGTTCTAAGCTAGCGGGGGGGCAAGGAAATTACAATGAGCAGTTCTTC.

This clonotype was observed many times. The rearrangement joins TRBV6-1 to TRBJ2-7, with D possibly being TRBD1 (7 bases). Germline CDR1 MNHNS, CDR2 SASEGT. V lost 2 bases and J lost 6, with 11 bases in between. CDR3 length: 13 residues. The CDR3 loop is CASSERQGGEQYF. The CDR3 coding sequence is TGTGCCAGCAGTGAACGGCAGGGGGGCGAGCAGTACTTC.

The table lists this clonotype with a few counts. The V gene is TRBV5-1, the J gene TRBJ2-7; no firm D call. The V and J ends lost 4 bases and 0 bases respectively, with 5 bases between them. Germline CDR1 reads SGHRS; CDR2 reads YFSETQ. This CDR3 has 12 residues. The CDR3 region is CASSMSSYEQYF. The CDR3 DNA reads as TGCGCCAGCAGCATGAGCTCCTACGAGCAGTACTTC.

This clonotype was counted a few times. In this CDR3 the conserved last residue, phenylalanine or tryptophan, is missing, so a read error is likely. The V call is TRBV3-1, the J call TRBJ2-7; 7 nucleotides agree with TRBD2. V lost 3 bases and J lost 0; bases outside the gene matches: 5. Germline CDR1 LGHDT, CDR2 YNNKEL (reference sequence). This CDR3 is built from 15 residues. The CDR3 nucleotides read TGTGCCAGCAGCCAGGGGGGGAGCCCCTCCTACGAGCAGTACCTC. Amino acids: CASSQGGSPSYEQYL.

This clonotype was seen a few times. V usage is TRBV29-1 and J usage is TRBJ2-3; maybe TRBD2 (6 bases). Trimming took 1 base from V and 2 from J, leaving 16 bases between them. Germline loops: CDR1 SQVTM, CDR2 ANQGSEA. The CDR3 is 16 residues long. The CDR3 is CSVEGPLAGSTDTQYF. The CDR3 nucleotides are TGCAGCGTTGAAGGGCCCTTGGCGGGATCCACAGATACGCAGTATTTT.

This clonotype was counted only a few times. The chain joins TRBV12-3 or TRBV12-4 to TRBJ2-7, with 8 bases matching TRBD2. The V segment lost 6 bases and the J segment 4 bases; nucleotides outside the gene matches: 8. This CDR3 has 14 residues. The CDR3 sequence: CASRGGTREYEQYF. In DNA form, the CDR3 reads TGTGCCAGCAGGGGGGGGACTAGGGAATACGAGCAGTACTTC.

This clonotype showed up many times. The V call is TRBV30, the J call TRBJ2-5; unclear D gene. CDR3 length: 11 residues. The germline V gene has CDR1 GTSNPN and CDR2 SVGIG (reference sequence). V was shortened by 0 bases and J by 14 bases, with 13 bases between the two germline ends. CDR3 sequence reads: CAWSVRQATYF. The CDR3 nucleotides read TGTGCCTGGAGTGTACGGCAGGCGACCTACTTC.

This clonotype turned up a few times. This chain connects TRBV7-9 to TRBJ1-4; unclear D gene. Trimming took 5 bases from V and 3 from J, leaving 10 bases between them. The CDR3 contains 14 residues. From germline, CDR1 is SEHNR and CDR2 FQNEAQ (reference sequence). Here the CDR3 reads CASSPGAANEKLFF. The DNA for the CDR3 is TGTGCCAGCAGCCCCGGCGCAGCTAATGAAAAACTGTTTTTT.